This T cell receptor beta chain originates from a study of regulatory T cells in long-lasting Graves disease. Findings and caveats of the study: Sample size was small, which may have lowered accuracy.

This clonotype was found many times. No antigen is known for it. Per germline, CDR1 ENHRY and CDR2 SYGVKD. Trimming took 3 bases from V and 5 from J, leaving 13 bases between them. CDR3 length: 14 residues. Libraries of TCR beta came from iRepertoire HTBI primers plus Arm-PCR of CDR3 regions. In TCRdb, the multiplex PCR reads were re-called with MiXCR into one record per CDR3 protein. The sample carries roughly 400,000 distinct CDR3 sequences, around 21% recorded once. The time point is: persistent/refractory GD, antithyroid drugs over 5 years with positive TRAb. The authors made the TCR library using RNA they extracted from PBMCs. One endocrinology department in Xi'an, China, was where patients came from.

This clonotype was sampled from a female donor with Graves disease. The chain recombines TRBV10-3 with TRBJ1-2; possibly TRBD1 for D (6 bases). This sample comprised peripheral blood mononuclear cells (PBMCs), obtained when the disease was refractory, from a patient treated with antithyroid drugs. CDR3: CAISELDRLYGYTF. CDR3 DNA sequence: TGTGCCATCAGTGAACTCGACAGGCTGTATGGCTACACCTTC.